This TCR beta chain was recovered during a study of blood T cell repertoires in COVID-19. In the source study's methods: Reference gene primer amplification yielded estimated nucleated cell counts. TCRdb's table, derived via immunoSEQ multiplex PCR, lists solely in-frame clones and lacks some. V, J and clone size are taken as reported in that table, and D and trimming were inferred from the DNA itself. The table shows 40,000 to 50,000 clones, with roughly 87% occurring only once. In this sample, this clone turned up once. Germline CDR1 and CDR2: SGHDT and YYEEEE. V was pared by 4 bases and J by 5 bases, with 27 bases between. CDR3 length: 18 residues.

The clonotype originates from a human donor in a cohort sampled during active COVID-19. Sequences were obtained from peripheral blood. The chain uses TRBV5-6 and TRBJ1-2, with D maybe TRBD1 (5 bases). The CDR3 nucleotides read TGTGCCAGCAGCCTGCCCGTGGACCCATGGGTTTCAGGGTATGGCTACACCTTC. It codes for CASSLPVDPWVSGYGYTF.